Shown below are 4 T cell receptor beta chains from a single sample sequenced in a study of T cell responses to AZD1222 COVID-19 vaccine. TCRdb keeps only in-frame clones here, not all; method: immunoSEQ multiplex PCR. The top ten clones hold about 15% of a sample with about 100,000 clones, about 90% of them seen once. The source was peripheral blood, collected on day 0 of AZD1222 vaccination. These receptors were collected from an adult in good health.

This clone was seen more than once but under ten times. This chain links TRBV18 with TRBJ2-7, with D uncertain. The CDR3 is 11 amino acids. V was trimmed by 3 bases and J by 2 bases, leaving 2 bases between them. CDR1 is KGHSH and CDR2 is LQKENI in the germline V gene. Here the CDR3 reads CASSPPYEQYF. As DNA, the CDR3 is TGTGCCAGCTCACCTCCCTACGAGCAGTACTTC.

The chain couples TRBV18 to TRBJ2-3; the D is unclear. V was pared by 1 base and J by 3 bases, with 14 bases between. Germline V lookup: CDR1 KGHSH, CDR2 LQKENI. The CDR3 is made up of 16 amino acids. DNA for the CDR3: TGTGCCAGCTCACCACTTCCTCCCACGGCGACAGATACGCAGTATTTT. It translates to CASSPLPPTATDTQYF.

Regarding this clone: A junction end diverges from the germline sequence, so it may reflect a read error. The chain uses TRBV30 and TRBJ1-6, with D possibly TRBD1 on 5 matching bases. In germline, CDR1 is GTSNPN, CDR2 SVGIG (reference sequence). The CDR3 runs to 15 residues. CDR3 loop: CAWSPAGLRNLPLHF. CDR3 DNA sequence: TGTGCCTGGAGTCCTGCGGGACTCAGGAATTTACCCCTCCACTTT.

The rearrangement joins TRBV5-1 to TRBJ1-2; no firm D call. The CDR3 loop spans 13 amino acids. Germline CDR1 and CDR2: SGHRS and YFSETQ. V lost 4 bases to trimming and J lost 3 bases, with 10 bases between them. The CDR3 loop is CASSEGYDYGYTF. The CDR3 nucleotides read TGCGCCAGCAGCGAAGGGTATGACTATGGCTACACCTTC.